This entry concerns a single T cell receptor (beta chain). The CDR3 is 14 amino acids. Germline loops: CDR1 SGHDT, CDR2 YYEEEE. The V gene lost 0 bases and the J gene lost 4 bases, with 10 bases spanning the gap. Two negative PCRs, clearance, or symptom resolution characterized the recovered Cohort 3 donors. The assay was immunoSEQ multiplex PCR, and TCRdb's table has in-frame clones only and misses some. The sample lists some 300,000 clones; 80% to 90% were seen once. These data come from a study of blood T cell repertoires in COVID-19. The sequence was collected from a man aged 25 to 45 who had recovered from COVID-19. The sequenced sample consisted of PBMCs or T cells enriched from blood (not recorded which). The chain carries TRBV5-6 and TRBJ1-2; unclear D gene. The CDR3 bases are TGTGCCAGCAGCTTGGTTGGCGGACTCTATGGCTACACCTTC. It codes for CASSLVGGLYGYTF.